Listed below are T cell receptor beta chains from one sample, sequenced in a study of technical replicates of blood from a handful of donors. Assay used: immunoSEQ multiplex PCR; TCRdb lists only in-frame clones, some missing. Of under 80,000 clones in the sample, roughly nine tenths are singletons; the top ten hold roughly 5%. Sequenced: PBMCs. The receptors here all came from a human donor in good health. Some clones in this sample may be carry-over from other donors' samples. Each CDR3 is given with its conserved first and last residue. The D gene is left open where the match is weak. Some rows have no size entry. The others give once, few or many, or a class for an expanded clone.

j_call | cdr3_length | clone_size | v_call | d_call | cdr3_nt | cdr3_aa
TRBJ1-2 | 15 | - | TRBV7-2 | TRBD1 | TGTGCCAGCAGCGTCAGGGGGCAGGTGAACTATGGCTACACCTTC | CASSVRGQVNYGYTF
TRBJ2-7 | 18 | - | TRBV7-2 | TRBD2 | TGTGCCAGCAGCTTAGTCAGGGTAGCGGGGGGCGGGACCTACGAGCAGTACTTC | CASSLVRVAGGGTYEQYF
TRBJ1-5 | 13 | - | TRBV30 | - | TGTGCCTGGAATTCACAGGGCAGGCAGCCCCAGCATTTT | CAWNSQGRQPQHF
TRBJ1-1 | 15 | once | TRBV18 | TRBD1 | TGTGCCAGCTCACCATTCGGGACAGAGAACACTGAAGCTTTCTTT | CASSPFGTENTEAFF
TRBJ1-2 | 14 | - | TRBV29-1 | TRBD1 | TGCAGCGTTGAAAGGTCCGGGACAGCCTATGGCTACACCTTC | CSVERSGTAYGYTF
TRBJ2-1 | 16 | - | TRBV19 | - | TGTGCCAGTAGTATCGGCGGCCGGGGCTCCTACAATGAGCAGTTCTTC | CASSIGGRGSYNEQFF
TRBJ2-2 | 16 | - | TRBV7-3 | - | TGTGCCAGCAGCTTAGCCCCACCCCCACAGGCCGGGGAGCTGTTTTTT | CASSLAPPPQAGELFF
TRBJ2-7 | 13 | once | TRBV10-3 | - | TGTGCCATCAGTGAGATCACTAGCTCTGAGCAGTACTTC | CAISEITSSEQYF
TRBJ1-3 | 13 | - | TRBV4-1 | - | TGCGCCAGCAGCCAGACACATGGAAACACCATATATTTT | CASSQTHGNTIYF
TRBJ1-2 | 15 | - | TRBV4-3 | - | TGCGCCAGCAGCCAAGAAGAGGGTGTAGGGTATGGCTACACCTTC | CASSQEEGVGYGYTF
TRBJ1-6 | 15 | - | TRBV5-4 | TRBD1 | TGTGCCAGCAGCTTGGATTCGGGGACAGGGTCACCCCTCCACTTT | CASSLDSGTGSPLHF
TRBJ2-2 | 15 | - | TRBV28 | TRBD2 | TGTGCCAGCAGTCCGTCGCGGGGGGCCACCGGGGAGCTGTTTTTT | CASSPSRGATGELFF
TRBJ2-7 | 13 | once | TRBV7-2 | - | TGTGCCAGCAGCTTATCGGTCTCCTACGAGCAGTACTTC | CASSLSVSYEQYF
TRBJ2-1 | 14 | - | TRBV7-8 | TRBD2 | TGTGCCAGCAGGCGGACTAGTCGTACCGATGAGCAGTTCTTC | CASRRTSRTDEQFF
TRBJ1-2 | 14 | - | TRBV27 | TRBD1 | TGTGCCAGCAGTGCCGGACAGGTGAACTATGGCTACACCTTC | CASSAGQVNYGYTF
TRBJ1-2 | 15 | - | TRBV7-6 | TRBD1 | TGTGCCAGCAGCTTTCGACAGGGCCCTAATTGGGGCTACACCTTC | CASSFRQGPNWGYTF
TRBJ2-7 | 15 | - | TRBV5-1 | TRBD2 | TGCGCCAGCAGCCTAATAGCGGGAGGGATCCACGAGCAGTACTTC | CASSLIAGGIHEQYF
TRBJ2-7 | 14 | few | TRBV5-4 | TRBD1 | TGTGCCAGCCGAAAGGACAGGGGGTCCTACGAGCAGTACTTC | CASRKDRGSYEQYF
TRBJ2-2 | 17 | - | TRBV4-3 | TRBD2 | TGCGCCAGCAGCCAAGGGGCTAGCGGGGGGGGCACCGGGGAGCTGTTTTTT | CASSQGASGGGTGELFF
TRBJ1-6 | 13 | - | TRBV6-6 | TRBD1 | TGTGCCACCCAACAGGGGGCCAATTCACCCCTCCACTTT | CATQQGANSPLHF
TRBJ1-1 | 12 | few | TRBV29-1 | - | TGCAGCGTTGTCGGGGGGACCACTGAAGCTTTCTTT | CSVVGGTTEAFF
TRBJ1-5 | 14 | - | TRBV9 | TRBD1 | TGTGCCAGCAGCGTAGGTCAGGGGGATCAGCCCCAGCATTTT | CASSVGQGDQPQHF
TRBJ1-2 | 13 | - | TRBV27 | - | TGTGCCAGCAGTCCTCAGGGGAACTATGGCTACACCTTC | CASSPQGNYGYTF